Listed below are T cell receptor beta chains from one sample, sequenced in a study of T cell responses to AZD1222 COVID-19 vaccine. Clones were sequenced by immunoSEQ multiplex PCR, and TCRdb holds only the in-frame ones, with some missing. In the table there are 95,000 to 150,000 clones, 75% to 90% of which are singletons. Sample: peripheral blood, taken on day 0 of AZD1222 vaccination. The receptor set was obtained from an adult in good health. Both conserved end residues are part of each CDR3. D genes are given only for firm matches. Clone size appears in some rows only: once, few, many, or a class for an expanded clone.

>TRBV14|TRBD1|-|TRBJ1-2
CASSQDDRAGSF
TGTGCCAGCAGCCAAGACGACAGGGCCGGCTCCTTC
>TRBV20-1|-|-|TRBJ2-7
CSARGHYEQYF
TGCAGTGCTAGAGGTCACTACGAGCAGTACTTC
>TRBV11-2|-|few|TRBJ1-1
CASSSRDRLNTEAFF
TGTGCCAGCAGCTCAAGAGACAGATTGAACACTGAAGCTTTCTTT
>TRBV19|-|-|TRBJ1-5
CASSLWGRAGQPQHF
TGTGCCAGTAGCCTGTGGGGCAGGGCAGGTCAGCCCCAGCATTTT
>TRBV7-8|-|-|TRBJ2-7
CASRGGNYEQYF
TGTGCCAGCAGAGGTGGGAACTACGAGCAGTACTTC
>TRBV19|-|-|TRBJ2-3
CASSLGGGLADTQYF
TGTGCCAGTAGTTTGGGGGGGGGCCTTGCAGATACGCAGTATTTT
>TRBV9|TRBD2|-|TRBJ2-1
CASSVDPGGTYNEQFF
TGTGCCAGCAGCGTAGATCCCGGGGGGACCTACAATGAGCAGTTCTTC
>TRBV18|-|-|TRBJ1-2
CASSFRQGNYGYTF
TGTGCCAGCTCATTTCGCCAGGGGAACTATGGCTACACCTTC
>TRBV19|-|-|TRBJ1-1
CASQRQAFYTEAFF
TGTGCCAGTCAAAGACAAGCCTTTTACACTGAAGCTTTCTTT
>TRBV7-2|-|-|TRBJ2-7
CASSYTGRAYEQYF
TGTGCCAGCAGCTATACGGGAAGGGCCTACGAGCAGTACTTC
>TRBV24-1|TRBD2|once|TRBJ2-7
CATSALAGGSYEQYF
TGTGCCACCAGTGCTCTAGCGGGGGGCTCCTACGAGCAGTACTTC
>TRBV7-2|-|-|TRBJ1-2
CASSLAGSGGNYGYTF
TGTGCCAGCAGCTTAGCTGGTTCCGGGGGTAACTATGGCTACACCTTC
>TRBV15|TRBD1|once|TRBJ1-6
CATSREVGQGSPLHF
TGTGCCACCAGCAGAGAGGTTGGACAGGGTTCACCCCTCCACTTT
>TRBV19|TRBD1|-|TRBJ1-2
CASTPRDRVNYGYTF
TGTGCCAGTACCCCCCGGGACAGGGTTAACTATGGCTACACCTTC
>TRBV30|-|-|TRBJ1-2
CAWSVLPSRGYTF
TGTGCCTGGAGTGTTCTTCCGTCGCGAGGCTACACCTTC
>TRBV6-1|-|-|TRBJ1-4
CASSEGTDGNEKLFF
TGTGCCAGCAGTGAAGGGACAGATGGAAATGAAAAACTGTTTTTT
>TRBV6-5|-|-|TRBJ1-6
CASRGGSSYNSPLHF
TGTGCCAGCAGGGGGGGGAGCTCCTATAATTCACCCCTCCACTTT
>TRBV25-1|-|-|TRBJ1-2
CASSESGGQYYGYTF
TGTGCCAGCAGTGAATCTGGGGGGCAGTACTATGGCTACACCTTC
>TRBV6-2/TRBV6-3|-|-|TRBJ1-1
CASSSTSTGMNTEAFF
TGTGCCAGCAGTTCCACCAGTACAGGAATGAACACTGAAGCTTTCTTT
>TRBV5-8|-|once|TRBJ2-3
CASQHQGEDTQYF
TGTGCCAGTCAGCACCAGGGTGAAGATACGCAGTATTTT
>TRBV4-2|-|medium-sized|TRBJ2-6
CASSQEGDSGANVLTF
TGTGCCAGCAGCCAAGAAGGTGATTCAGGGGCCAACGTCCTGACTTTC
>TRBV5-1|-|-|TRBJ2-1
CASSPGWDYSYNEQFF
TGCGCCAGCAGTCCTGGCTGGGATTACTCCTACAATGAGCAGTTCTTC
>TRBV6-5|-|-|TRBJ2-5
CASSYGVLGETQYF
TGTGCCAGCAGTTACGGGGTGCTGGGGGAGACCCAGTACTTC
>TRBV29-1|-|once|TRBJ1-1
CSSRRNTEAFF
TGCAGCTCCCGTCGGAACACTGAAGCTTTCTTT
>TRBV6-5|-|-|TRBJ1-2
CASSYQGSPRGYTF
TGTGCCAGCAGTTACCAGGGATCGCCTCGGGGCTACACCTTC
>TRBV7-8|TRBD2|-|TRBJ2-7
CASSLRLAGGPGEQYF
TGTGCCAGCAGCTTAAGACTAGCGGGAGGGCCAGGCGAGCAGTACTTC
>TRBV27|TRBD2|-|TRBJ2-5
CASSSSGSVETQYF
TGTGCCAGCAGTTCTAGCGGGAGTGTCGAGACCCAGTACTTC
>TRBV6-1|TRBD1|-|TRBJ2-7
CASSEALGTGFYEQYF
TGTGCCAGCAGTGAAGCGCTGGGGACAGGGTTCTACGAGCAGTACTTC
>TRBV18|-|-|TRBJ1-2
CASSPWEEGGANYGYTF
TGTGCCAGCTCACCTTGGGAAGAGGGCGGAGCTAACTATGGCTACACCTTC
>TRBV5-4|TRBD1|-|TRBJ1-6
CASSPRTGWGDSPLHF
TGTGCCAGCAGCCCACGGACAGGGTGGGGCGATTCACCCCTCCACTTT
>TRBV28|-|-|TRBJ2-2
CASRTGGSGGELFF
TGTGCCAGCAGGACTGGAGGATCGGGCGGGGAGCTGTTTTTT
>TRBV5-1|-|few|TRBJ2-6
CASSLVGPNTGANVLTF
TGCGCCAGCAGCTTGGTAGGACCCAATACCGGGGCCAACGTCCTGACTTTC
>TRBV28|-|-|TRBJ1-4
CASSSGTPTNEKLFF
TGTGCCAGCAGTTCCGGGACTCCAACTAATGAAAAACTGTTTTTT
>TRBV7-9|-|-|TRBJ2-3
CASSLGLDVNQNTDTQYF
TGTGCCAGCAGCTTAGGGCTAGACGTTAACCAAAACACAGATACGCAGTATTTT
>TRBV6-5|TRBD2|-|TRBJ2-7
CASRLAGTYEQYF
TGTGCCAGCAGACTAGCGGGAACCTACGAGCAGTACTTC
>TRBV7-9|TRBD2|-|TRBJ2-1
CASSPSGAGYNEQFF
TGTGCCAGCAGCCCCTCAGGAGCGGGGTACAATGAGCAGTTCTTC
>TRBV25-1|-|-|TRBJ1-1
CASSERRGGVKNTEAFF
TGTGCCAGCAGTGAAAGGCGGGGAGGGGTGAAGAACACTGAAGCTTTCTTT
>TRBV9|TRBD1|-|TRBJ2-7
CASSKGTGDPSYEQYF
TGTGCCAGCAGCAAGGGAACAGGGGACCCCTCCTACGAGCAGTACTTC
>TRBV6-5|-|-|TRBJ1-1
CASEQGGSTEAFF
TGTGCCAGCGAACAGGGAGGAAGCACTGAAGCTTTCTTT
>TRBV5-4|-|-|TRBJ2-3
CASSLSEYTDTQYF
TGTGCCAGCAGCTTGAGCGAGTACACAGATACGCAGTATTTT
>TRBV6-6|-|-|TRBJ1-4
CASSPSSAGPNEKLFF
TGTGCCAGCAGCCCCAGTAGCGCAGGGCCTAATGAAAAACTGTTTTTT
>TRBV6-5|TRBD1|-|TRBJ1-1
CASSTLIGTEAFF
TGTGCCAGCAGTACCCTGATCGGGACAGAGGCTTTCTTT
>TRBV12-3/TRBV12-4|-|few|TRBJ1-1
CASSLMSTEAFF
TGTGCCAGCAGTCTTATGAGTACTGAAGCTTTCTTT
>TRBV29-1|TRBD2|-|TRBJ2-1
CSVAGGTYNEQFF
TGCAGCGTTGCGGGGGGGACCTACAATGAGCAGTTCTTC
>TRBV28|-|-|TRBJ1-1
CASSLGDPTEAFF
TGTGCCAGCAGTCTGGGGGATCCCACTGAAGCTTTCTTT
>TRBV6-4|TRBD1|-|TRBJ2-7
CASSVQGIEQYF
TGTGCCAGCAGTGTACAGGGGATCGAGCAGTACTTC
>TRBV6-2/TRBV6-3|-|-|TRBJ2-7
CASSTPGHSYEQYF
TGTGCCAGCAGTACCCCGGGACACTCCTACGAGCAGTACTTC
>TRBV5-5|-|-|TRBJ2-7
CASSLDIVSSYEQYF
TGTGCCAGCAGCTTGGACATAGTATCCTCCTACGAGCAGTACTTC
>TRBV11-2|-|-|TRBJ2-7
CASSSPLGTPDYHEQYF
TGTGCCAGCAGCTCCCCTCTCGGGACCCCGGATTACCACGAGCAGTACTTC
>TRBV3-1/TRBV3-2|-|-|TRBJ2-1
CASSPLGTWGEQFF
TGTGCCAGCAGCCCGCTCGGGACCTGGGGTGAGCAGTTCTTC
>TRBV4-1|TRBD1|once|TRBJ1-2
CASSTPDRGVTANYGYTF
TGCGCCAGCAGCACCCCGGACAGGGGGGTGACAGCTAACTATGGCTACACCTTC
>TRBV18|TRBD2|once|TRBJ2-5
CASSPQRGALQETQYF
TGTGCCAGCTCACCACAGCGGGGGGCCCTCCAAGAGACCCAGTACTTC
>TRBV15|-|-|TRBJ2-5
CATSRAAFQETQYF
TGTGCCACCAGCAGAGCGGCTTTTCAAGAGACCCAGTACTTC
>TRBV11-2|-|-|TRBJ2-1
CASSLGGEGEWNEQFF
TGTGCCAGCAGCTTAGGTGGTGAGGGGGAGTGGAATGAGCAGTTCTTC
>TRBV3-1/TRBV3-2|TRBD1|-|TRBJ1-2
CASSQEGQGISYGYTF
TGTGCCAGCAGCCAGGAGGGACAGGGGATTTCCTATGGCTACACCTTC
>TRBV7-6|-|-|TRBJ1-4
CASSSGTGNEKLFF
TGTGCCAGCAGCTCCGGGACGGGAAATGAAAAACTGTTTTTT
>TRBV6-5|-|once|TRBJ1-4
CASSPGTNEKLFF
TGTGCCAGCAGTCCTGGGACTAATGAAAAACTGTTTTTT
>TRBV6-5|-|-|TRBJ1-2
CASRNPQGFGYTF
TGTGCCAGCAGAAACCCGCAGGGGTTTGGCTACACCTTC
>TRBV16|-|-|TRBJ1-2
CASSQRTQIHYGYTF
TGTGCCAGCAGCCAACGTACCCAAATACACTATGGCTACACCTTC